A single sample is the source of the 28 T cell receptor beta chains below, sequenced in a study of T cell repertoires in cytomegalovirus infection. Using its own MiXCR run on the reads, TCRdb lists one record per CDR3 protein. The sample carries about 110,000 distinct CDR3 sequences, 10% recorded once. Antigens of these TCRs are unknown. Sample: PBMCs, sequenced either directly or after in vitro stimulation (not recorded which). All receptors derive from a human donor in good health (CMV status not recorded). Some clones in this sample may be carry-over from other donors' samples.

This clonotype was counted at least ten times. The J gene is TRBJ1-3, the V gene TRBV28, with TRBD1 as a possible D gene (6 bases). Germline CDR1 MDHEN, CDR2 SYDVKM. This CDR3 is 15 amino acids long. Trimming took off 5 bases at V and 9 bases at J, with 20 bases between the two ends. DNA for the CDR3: TGTGCCAGCAGTCAGAGACAGGCCCTTTGGGGCACCATATATTTT. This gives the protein CASSQRQALWGTIYF.

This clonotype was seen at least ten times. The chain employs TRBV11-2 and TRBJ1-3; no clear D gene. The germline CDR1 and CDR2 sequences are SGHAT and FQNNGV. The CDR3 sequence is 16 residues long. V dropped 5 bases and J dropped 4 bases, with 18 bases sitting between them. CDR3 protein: CASSLTDVGFGNTIYF. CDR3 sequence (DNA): TGTGCCAGCAGCCTGACCGATGTCGGGTTCGGAAACACCATATATTTT.

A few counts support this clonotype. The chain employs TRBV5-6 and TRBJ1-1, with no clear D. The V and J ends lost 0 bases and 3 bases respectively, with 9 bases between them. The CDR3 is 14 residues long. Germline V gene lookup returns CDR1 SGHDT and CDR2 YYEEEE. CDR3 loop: CASSLGFQDTEAFF. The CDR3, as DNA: TGTGCCAGCAGCTTGGGGTTTCAAGACACTGAAGCTTTCTTT.

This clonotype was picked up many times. This CDR3 is CASSRRVVYEQYF. The CDR3 DNA reads as TGTGCCAGCAGCCGCAGGGTAGTGTACGAGCAGTACTTC. The chain couples TRBV12-3 or TRBV12-4 to TRBJ2-7; D might be TRBD1 (5 bases). Trimming cost V 6 bases and J 4 bases, with 13 bases left between them. The CDR3 extends over 13 amino acids.

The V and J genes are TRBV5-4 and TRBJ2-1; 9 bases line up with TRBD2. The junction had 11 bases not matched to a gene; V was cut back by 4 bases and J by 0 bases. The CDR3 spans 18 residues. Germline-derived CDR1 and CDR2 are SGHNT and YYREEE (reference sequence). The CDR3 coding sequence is TGTGCCAGCAGCCGAGGCGCTAGCGGGACAAGCTCCTACAATGAGCAGTTCTTC. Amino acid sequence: CASSRGASGTSSYNEQFF.

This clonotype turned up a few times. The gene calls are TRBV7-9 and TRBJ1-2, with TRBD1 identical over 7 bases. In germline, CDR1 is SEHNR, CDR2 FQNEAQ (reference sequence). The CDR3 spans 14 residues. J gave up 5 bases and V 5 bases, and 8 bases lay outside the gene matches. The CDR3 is CASSVIQGTYGYTF. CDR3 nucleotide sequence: TGTGCCAGCAGCGTAATACAGGGGACTTATGGCTACACCTTC.

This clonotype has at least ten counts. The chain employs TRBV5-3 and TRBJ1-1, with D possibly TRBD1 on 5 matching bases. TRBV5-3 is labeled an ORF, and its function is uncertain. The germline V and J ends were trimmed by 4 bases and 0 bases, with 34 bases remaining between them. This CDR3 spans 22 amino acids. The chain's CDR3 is CARSLAGGVTLQTIDLNTEAFF. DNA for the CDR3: TGTGCCAGAAGCCTAGCGGGAGGGGTTACGTTGCAAACTATTGACTTGAACACTGAAGCTTTCTTT.

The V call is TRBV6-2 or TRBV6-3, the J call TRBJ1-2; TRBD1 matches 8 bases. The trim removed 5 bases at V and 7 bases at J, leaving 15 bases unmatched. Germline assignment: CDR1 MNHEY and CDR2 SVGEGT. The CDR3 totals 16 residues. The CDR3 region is CASSPDPGGKRRGYTF. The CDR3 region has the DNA TGTGCCAGCAGTCCTGATCCAGGGGGCAAAAGACGTGGCTACACCTTC.

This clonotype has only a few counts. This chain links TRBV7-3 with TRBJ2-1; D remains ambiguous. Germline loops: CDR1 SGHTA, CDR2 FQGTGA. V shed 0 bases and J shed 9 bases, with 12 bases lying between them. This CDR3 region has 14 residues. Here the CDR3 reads CASSLTTSGGEQFF. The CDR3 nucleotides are TGTGCCAGCAGCTTAACAACGTCAGGCGGTGAGCAGTTCTTC. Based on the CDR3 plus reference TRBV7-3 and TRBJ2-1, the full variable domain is GAGVSQTPSNKVTEKGKYVELRCDPISGHTALYWYRQSLGQGPEFLIYFQGTGAADDSGLPNDRFFAVRPEGSVSTLKIQRTERGDSAVYLCASSLTTSGGEQFFGPGTRLTVL.

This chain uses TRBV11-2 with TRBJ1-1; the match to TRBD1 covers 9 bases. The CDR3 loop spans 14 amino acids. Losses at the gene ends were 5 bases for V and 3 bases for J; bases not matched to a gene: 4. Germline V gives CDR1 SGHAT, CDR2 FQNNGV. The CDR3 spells CASSGWTGDTEAFF. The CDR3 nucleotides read TGTGCCAGCAGCGGATGGACAGGGGACACTGAAGCTTTCTTT.

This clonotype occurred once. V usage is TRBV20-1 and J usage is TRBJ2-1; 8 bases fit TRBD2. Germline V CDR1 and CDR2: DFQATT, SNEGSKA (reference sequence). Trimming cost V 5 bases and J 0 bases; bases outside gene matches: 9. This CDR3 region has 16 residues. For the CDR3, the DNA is TGCAGTGCTGAGCCACTAGCGGAGAGCTCCTACAATGAGCAGTTCTTC. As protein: CSAEPLAESSYNEQFF.

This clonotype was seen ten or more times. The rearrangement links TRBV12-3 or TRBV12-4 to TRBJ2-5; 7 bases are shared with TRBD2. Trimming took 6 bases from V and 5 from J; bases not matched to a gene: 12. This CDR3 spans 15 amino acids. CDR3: CASSPRGTSAETQYF. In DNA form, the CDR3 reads TGTGCCAGCAGCCCCCGAGGTACTAGCGCGGAGACCCAGTACTTC.

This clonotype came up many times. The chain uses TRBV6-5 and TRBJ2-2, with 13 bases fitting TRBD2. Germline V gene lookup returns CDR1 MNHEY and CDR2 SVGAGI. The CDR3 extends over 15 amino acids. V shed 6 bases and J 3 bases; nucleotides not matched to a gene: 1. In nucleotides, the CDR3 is TGTGCCAGCAGAGGACTAGCGGGAGACACCGGGGAGCTGTTTTTT. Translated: CASRGLAGDTGELFF.

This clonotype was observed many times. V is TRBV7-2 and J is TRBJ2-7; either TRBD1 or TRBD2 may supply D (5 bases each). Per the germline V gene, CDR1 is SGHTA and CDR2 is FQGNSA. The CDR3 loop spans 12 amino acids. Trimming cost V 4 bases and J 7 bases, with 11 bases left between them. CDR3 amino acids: CASSSGRREQYF. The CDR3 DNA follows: TGTGCCAGCAGCTCGGGACGTAGAGAGCAGTACTTC.

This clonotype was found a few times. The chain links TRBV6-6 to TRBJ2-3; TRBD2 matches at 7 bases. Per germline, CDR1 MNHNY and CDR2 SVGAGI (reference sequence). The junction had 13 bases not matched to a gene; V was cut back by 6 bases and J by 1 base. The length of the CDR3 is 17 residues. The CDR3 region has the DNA TGTGCCAGCAGCATCCTACTTAGCGGGCTAGGCACAGATACGCAGTATTTT. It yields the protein CASSILLSGLGTDTQYF.

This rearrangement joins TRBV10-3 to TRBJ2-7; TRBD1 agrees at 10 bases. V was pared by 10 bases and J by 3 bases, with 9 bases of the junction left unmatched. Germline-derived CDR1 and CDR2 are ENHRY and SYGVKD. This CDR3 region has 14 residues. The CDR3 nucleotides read TGTGCCACTCCGGGACAGGGGAATGGCTACGAGCAGTACGTC. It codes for CATPGQGNGYEQYV.

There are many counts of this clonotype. The CDR3 nucleotides are TGTGCCAGCGCAAGGGGCACAGATACGCAGTATTTT. It specifies CASARGTDTQYF. The V and J genes are TRBV12-3 or TRBV12-4 and TRBJ2-3; no clear D. Trimming took 8 bases from V and 1 from J, leaving 7 bases between them. CDR3 length: 12 residues.

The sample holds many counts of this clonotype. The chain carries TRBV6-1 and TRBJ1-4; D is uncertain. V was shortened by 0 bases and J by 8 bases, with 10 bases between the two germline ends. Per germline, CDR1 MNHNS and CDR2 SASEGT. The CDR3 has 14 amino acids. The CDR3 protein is CASSEALPVEKLFF. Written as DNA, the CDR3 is TGTGCCAGCAGTGAAGCGCTCCCAGTCGAAAAACTGTTTTTT.

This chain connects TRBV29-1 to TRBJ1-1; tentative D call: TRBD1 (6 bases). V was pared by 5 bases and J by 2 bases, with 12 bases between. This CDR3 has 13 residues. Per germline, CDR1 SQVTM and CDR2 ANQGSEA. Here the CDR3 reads CSVRTGLNTEAFF. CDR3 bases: TGCAGCGTTAGAACAGGGCTAAACACTGAAGCTTTCTTT.

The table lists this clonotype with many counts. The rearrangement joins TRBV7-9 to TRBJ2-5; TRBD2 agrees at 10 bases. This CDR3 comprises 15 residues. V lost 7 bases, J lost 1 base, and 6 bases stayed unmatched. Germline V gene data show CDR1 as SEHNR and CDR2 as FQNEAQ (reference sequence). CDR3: CASTPPSGSQETQYF. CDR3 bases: TGTGCCAGCACCCCGCCTAGCGGGAGCCAAGAGACCCAGTACTTC.

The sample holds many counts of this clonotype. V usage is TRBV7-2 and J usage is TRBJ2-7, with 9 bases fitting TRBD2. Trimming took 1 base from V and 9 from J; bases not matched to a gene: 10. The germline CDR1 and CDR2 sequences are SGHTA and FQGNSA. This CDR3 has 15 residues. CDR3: CASSLGDSGSTVQYV. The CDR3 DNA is TGTGCCAGCAGCTTAGGCGATAGCGGGAGTACTGTGCAGTACGTC.

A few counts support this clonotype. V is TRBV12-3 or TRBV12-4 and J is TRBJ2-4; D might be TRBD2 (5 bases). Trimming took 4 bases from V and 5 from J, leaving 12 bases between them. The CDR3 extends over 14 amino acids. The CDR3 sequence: CASSSKRTENIQYF. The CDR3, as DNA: TGTGCCAGCAGTTCCAAACGGACTGAAAACATTCAGTACTTC.

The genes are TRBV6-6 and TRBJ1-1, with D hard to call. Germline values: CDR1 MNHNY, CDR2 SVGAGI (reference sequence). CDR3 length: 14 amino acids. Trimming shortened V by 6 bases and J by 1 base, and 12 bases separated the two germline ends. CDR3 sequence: CASSPSGQNTEAFF. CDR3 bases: TGTGCCAGCAGCCCCTCCGGTCAGAACACTGAAGCTTTCTTT.

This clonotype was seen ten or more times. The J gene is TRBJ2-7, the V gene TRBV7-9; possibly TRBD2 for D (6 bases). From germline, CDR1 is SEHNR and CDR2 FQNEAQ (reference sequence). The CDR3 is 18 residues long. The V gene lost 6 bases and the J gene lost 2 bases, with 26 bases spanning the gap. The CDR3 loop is CASSQTGDWYNSPYEQYF. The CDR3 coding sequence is TGTGCCAGCAGTCAAACGGGGGACTGGTACAACTCACCCTACGAGCAGTACTTC. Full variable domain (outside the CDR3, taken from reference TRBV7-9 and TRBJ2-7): DTGVSQNPRHKITKRGQNVTFRCDPISEHNRLYWYRQTLGQGPEFLTYFQNEAQLEKSRLLSDRFSAERPKGSFSTLEIQRTEQGDSAMYLCASSQTGDWYNSPYEQYFGPGTRLTVT.

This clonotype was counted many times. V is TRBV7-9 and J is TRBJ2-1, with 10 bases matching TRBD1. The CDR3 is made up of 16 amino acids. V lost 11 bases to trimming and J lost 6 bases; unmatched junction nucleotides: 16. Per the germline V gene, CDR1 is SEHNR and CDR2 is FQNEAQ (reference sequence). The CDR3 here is CASTGDRGVQANEQFF. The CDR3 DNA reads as TGTGCCTCGACAGGGGACAGGGGTGTACAGGCCAATGAGCAGTTCTTC. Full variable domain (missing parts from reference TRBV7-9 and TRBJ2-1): DTGVSQNPRHKITKRGQNVTFRCDPISEHNRLYWYRQTLGQGPEFLTYFQNEAQLEKSRLLSDRFSAERPKGSFSTLEIQRTEQGDSAMYLCASTGDRGVQANEQFFGPGTRLTVL.

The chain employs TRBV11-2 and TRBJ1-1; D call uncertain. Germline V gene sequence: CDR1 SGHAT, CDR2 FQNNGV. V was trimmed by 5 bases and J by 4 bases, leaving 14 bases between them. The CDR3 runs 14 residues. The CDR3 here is CASSVIDGSTEAFF. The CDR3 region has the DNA TGTGCCAGCAGCGTCATAGATGGCAGCACTGAAGCTTTCTTT.

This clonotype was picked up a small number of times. As DNA, the CDR3 is TGTGCCTGGAACCCAACCGCAGTTGCAGATACGCAGTATTTT. Translating gives CAWNPTAVADTQYF. This chain links TRBV30 with TRBJ2-3; D remains ambiguous. Trimming removed 4 bases at V and 4 bases at J, with 15 bases between. The CDR3 totals 14 residues. CDR1 GTSNPN and CDR2 SVGIG come from the germline V gene (reference sequence).

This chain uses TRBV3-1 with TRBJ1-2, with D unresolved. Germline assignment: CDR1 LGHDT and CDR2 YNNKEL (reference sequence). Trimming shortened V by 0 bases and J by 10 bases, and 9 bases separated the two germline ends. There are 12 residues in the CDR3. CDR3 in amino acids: CASSQDKAPYTF. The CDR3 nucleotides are TGTGCCAGCAGCCAAGATAAAGCCCCCTACACCTTC. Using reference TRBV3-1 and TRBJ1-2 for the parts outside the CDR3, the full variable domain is DTAVSQTPKYLVTQMGNDKSIKCEQNLGHDTMYWYKQDSKKFLKIMFSYNNKELIINETVPNRFSPKSPDKAHLNLHINSLELGDSAVYFCASSQDKAPYTFGSGTRLTVV.